A single sample is the source of the 25 T cell receptor beta chains below, sequenced in a study of CD8 T cells in Susac syndrome. The authors reverse transcribed roughly 0.5 to 1 ug RNA with random hexamers. TCRdb called the immunoSEQ multiplex PCR reads again in MiXCR, with one record for every CDR3 protein. The data show approximately 170,000 distinct CDR3 sequences, 92% seen once. The sequencing sample was made of CD4+ T cells from PBMCs. The receptors originated from a human donor in good health.

The V call is TRBV2, the J call TRBJ2-6; D possibly matches TRBD1 or TRBD2 (5 bases each). The V end was cut by 3 bases, the J end by 0 bases, with 9 bases between. CDR3 length: 16 residues. Germline values: CDR1 SNHLY, CDR2 FYNNEI. The CDR3, as DNA: TGTGCCAGCAGTGAGGGACGTAGCTCTGGGGCCAACGTCCTGACTTTC. Encoded protein: CASSEGRSSGANVLTF.

The chain joins TRBV5-1 to TRBJ2-7; D not certain. This CDR3 region has 13 residues. The V end was cut by 5 bases, the J end by 0 bases, with 9 bases between. The germline gives CDR1 SGHRS, CDR2 YFSETQ. CDR3 DNA sequence: TGCGCCAGCAGAAGGCTTTCCTCCTACGAGCAGTACTTC. Its protein product is CASRRLSSYEQYF.

This sequence joins TRBV12-5 and TRBJ2-5; D gene ambiguous. The CDR3 has 15 amino acids. CDR1 is LGHNT and CDR2 is FRNRAP in the germline V gene. Trimming stripped 1 base from V and 6 bases from J, with 15 bases between. CDR3 loop: CASGLGSGSVKTQYF. DNA for the CDR3: TGTGCTAGTGGTTTGGGTTCCGGGTCGGTAAAGACCCAGTACTTC.

CDR3 sequence: CAISEGEGTNYGYTF. The CDR3 DNA follows: TGTGCCATCAGTGAGGGGGAGGGAACGAACTATGGCTACACCTTC. The genes are TRBV10-3 and TRBJ1-2; D is unresolved. The CDR3 spans 15 residues. Germline-derived CDR1 and CDR2 are ENHRY and SYGVKD. Trimming pared 2 bases from V and 2 bases from J, leaving 12 bases between.

The gene calls are TRBV19 and TRBJ1-2; D is unresolved. V was clipped by 7 bases and J by 4 bases, with 7 bases between them. The CDR3 contains 11 residues. From germline, CDR1 is LNHDA and CDR2 SQIVND (reference sequence). CDR3 region: CASKQGYGYTF. The CDR3 region has the DNA TGTGCCAGTAAACAAGGCTATGGCTACACCTTC.

This sequence joins TRBV6-2 or TRBV6-3 and TRBJ2-6; 7 positions match TRBD1. Germline V lookup: CDR1 MNHEY, CDR2 SVGEGT. This CDR3 contains 19 residues. V dropped 1 base and J dropped 0; count of bases not matched to a gene: 9. CDR3 residues: CASSYLDRRQSSGANVLTF. CDR3 in DNA: TGTGCCAGCAGTTACTTGGACAGGAGACAAAGCTCTGGGGCCAACGTCCTGACTTTC.

The V gene is TRBV10-2, the J gene TRBJ2-5; D is unclear. The V gene's germline CDR1 is WSHSY and CDR2 SAAADI. The CDR3 has 15 residues. V was trimmed by 3 bases and J by 4 bases, leaving 15 bases between them. CDR3 coding DNA: TGCGCCAGCAGTGAAATAGGCTCTCCCGCAGAGACCCAGTACTTC. It codes for CASSEIGSPAETQYF.

V gene TRBV5-1 combines with J gene TRBJ2-1; 7 bases are a match to TRBD1. In germline, CDR1 is SGHRS, CDR2 YFSETQ. V shed 6 bases and J 7 bases; nucleotides not matched to a gene: 10. The CDR3 length is 14 residues. The chain's CDR3 is CASTPVLQGNEQFF. CDR3 nucleotide sequence: TGCGCCAGCACACCTGTTCTACAGGGGAATGAGCAGTTCTTC.

DNA for the CDR3: TGTGCCAGCAGTGCCCAACTAGCGAGAGAGCAGTACTTC. Translation gives CASSAQLAREQYF. The V and J genes are TRBV2 and TRBJ2-7, with TRBD2 matching over 7 bases. Germline CDR1 SNHLY, CDR2 FYNNEI. Trimming removed 4 bases from V and 7 bases from J; junction bases left unmatched: 7. The CDR3 loop spans 13 amino acids.

The CDR3 is CASSLLGDAGNTEAFF. In nucleotides, the CDR3 is TGTGCCAGCAGCCTCCTAGGCGACGCCGGGAACACTGAAGCTTTCTTT. This chain uses TRBV7-9 with TRBJ1-1; D is undetermined. The CDR3 totals 16 residues. Germline V gene data show CDR1 as SEHNR and CDR2 as FQNEAQ (reference sequence). V was cut by 5 bases and J by 1 base, with 17 bases left in between. The full variable domain, its missing parts supplied by reference TRBV7-9 and TRBJ1-1, is DTGVSQNPRHKITKRGQNVTFRCDPISEHNRLYWYRQTLGQGPEFLTYFQNEAQLEKSRLLSDRFSAERPKGSFSTLEIQRTEQGDSAMYLCASSLLGDAGNTEAFFGQGTRLTVV.

The chain couples TRBV6-5 to TRBJ1-2, with D maybe TRBD1 (5 bases). The CDR3 totals 15 residues. V lost 0 bases and J lost 8, with 16 bases in between. The V gene's germline CDR1 is MNHEY and CDR2 SVGAGI. CDR3: CASSYSGSRVEGYTF. The CDR3 DNA reads TGTGCCAGCAGTTACTCAGGTTCCAGGGTGGAGGGCTACACCTTC.

The chain has TRBV12-3 or TRBV12-4 and TRBJ2-1; D call uncertain. V was cut by 7 bases and J by 0 bases, with 13 bases left in between. The CDR3 is 15 residues long. DNA of the CDR3: TGTGCCAGCACTTCAGGACGGAGCTCCTACAATGAGCAGTTCTTC. This codes for CASTSGRSSYNEQFF.

The chain carries TRBV3-1 and TRBJ2-2, with no clear D. This CDR3 has 13 residues. CDR1 LGHDT and CDR2 YNNKEL come from the germline V gene (reference sequence). Trimming stripped 5 bases from V and 3 bases from J, with 7 bases between. The CDR3 DNA reads TGTGCCAGCAGCTCTCGGGACACCGGGGAGCTGTTTTTT. Translation: CASSSRDTGELFF.

This chain connects TRBV18 to TRBJ2-7, with TRBD1 matching 8 bases. J lost 6 bases, V lost 5 bases, and 9 bases had no gene match. Germline lookup yields CDR1 KGHSH and CDR2 LQKENI. The CDR3 totals 14 residues. In DNA form, the CDR3 reads TGTGCCAGCTCAGTGGGGGACAGGTCTCTCGAGCAGTACTTC. Protein sequence: CASSVGDRSLEQYF.

The chain is built from TRBV5-1 and TRBJ2-7; 8 positions match TRBD1. The CDR3 consists of 14 residues. Unmatched junction bases numbered 7, after V lost 5 bases and J lost 3 bases. Germline lookup yields CDR1 SGHRS and CDR2 YFSETQ. CDR3 loop: CASSVGDRSYEQYF. CDR3 nucleotide sequence: TGCGCCAGCAGTGTGGGGGACAGGAGCTACGAGCAGTACTTC.

This chain connects TRBV6-5 to TRBJ2-3, with D tentatively TRBD2 (5 bases). The CDR3 contains 14 residues. V dropped 6 bases and J dropped 4 bases, with 14 bases sitting between them. The germline V gene has CDR1 MNHEY and CDR2 SVGAGI. The CDR3 sequence is CASRLSLRADTQYF. The CDR3 DNA reads TGTGCCAGCAGGCTCTCCTTGCGGGCAGATACGCAGTATTTT.

This clonotype was observed a few times. The chain links TRBV7-2 to TRBJ1-2; D is perhaps TRBD1 (5 bases). CDR3 length equals 14 residues. Germline-derived CDR1 and CDR2 are SGHTA and FQGNSA. Trimming removed 5 bases at V and 2 bases at J, with 12 bases between. CDR3: CASSPRDGNYGYTF. The CDR3 region has the DNA TGTGCCAGCAGCCCCAGGGACGGCAACTATGGCTACACCTTC.

The chain has TRBV29-1 and TRBJ2-3; no reliable D call. Per the germline V gene, CDR1 is SQVTM and CDR2 is ANQGSEA. V lost 4 bases to trimming and J lost 4 bases, with 12 bases between them. The CDR3 is 13 residues long. The CDR3 protein is CSVGERLADTQYF. The CDR3 nucleotides are TGCAGCGTTGGTGAAAGGCTCGCAGATACGCAGTATTTT.

The chain combines TRBV18 with TRBJ2-5; D may be TRBD1 (6 bases). The CDR3 has 13 amino acids. V was cut by 5 bases and J by 1 base, with 8 bases left in between. CDR1 and CDR2 (germline): KGHSH, LQKENI. For the CDR3, the DNA is TGTGCCAGCTCATCAGGGGTCCAAGAGACCCAGTACTTC. It yields the protein CASSSGVQETQYF. Filled out from reference TRBV18 and TRBJ2-5, the complete variable domain reads NAGVMQNPRHLVRRRGQEARLRCSPMKGHSHVYWYRQLPEEGLKFMVYLQKENIIDESGMPKERFSAEFPKEGPSILRIQQVVRGDSAAYFCASSSGVQETQYFGPGTRLLVL.

V and J are TRBV7-2 and TRBJ2-7; 7 bases match TRBD1. Looked up from germline, CDR1 is SGHTA and CDR2 is FQGNSA. This CDR3 spans 14 amino acids. V dropped 4 bases and J dropped 6; count of bases not matched to a gene: 9. The CDR3 loop reads CASSSDRDISEQYF. DNA of the CDR3: TGTGCCAGCAGCTCCGACAGGGATATCTCCGAGCAGTACTTC.

The chain employs TRBV7-2 and TRBJ1-4; 9 nucleotides match TRBD1. Germline trimming cut 5 bases from V and 8 bases from J; bases unmatched to any gene: 6. The length of the CDR3 is 14 residues. CDR1 is SGHTA and CDR2 is FQGNSA in the germline V gene. The CDR3 DNA sequence: TGTGCCAGCAGCCGACAGGGGGTTGGGGAAAAACTGTTTTTT. It is translated as CASSRQGVGEKLFF.

This chain uses TRBV11-2 with TRBJ2-7; D gene ambiguous. Between the trimmed V and J ends, which lost 1 base and 5 bases, there was a span of 15 bases. The CDR3 runs 15 residues. From germline, CDR1 is SGHAT and CDR2 FQNNGV. Here the CDR3 reads CASSLGGFFYDEQYF. Here the CDR3 DNA reads TGTGCCAGCAGCTTAGGTGGGTTCTTTTACGACGAGCAGTACTTC.

The chain has TRBV6-5 and TRBJ1-5; D gene uncertain. V shed 0 bases and J shed 7 bases, with 7 bases lying between them. The CDR3 loop spans 13 amino acids. Germline V gene lookup returns CDR1 MNHEY and CDR2 SVGAGI. For the CDR3, the DNA is TGTGCCAGCAGTTACTCAGACGGACAGCCCCAGCATTTT. Protein sequence: CASSYSDGQPQHF.

A remark on this clonotype: Compared with germline, one end of the junction differs, possibly owing to a read error. The rearrangement joins TRBV28 to TRBJ2-7; 7 bases are a match to TRBD2. This CDR3 has 12 amino acids. In germline, CDR1 is MDHEN, CDR2 SYDVKM. The CDR3 DNA follows: TGTGCCAGCAGGACTAGCTCCCACGAGCAGTACTTC. Translated: CASRTSSHEQYF.

The chain has TRBV5-4 and TRBJ2-5, with D maybe TRBD1 (5 bases). The CDR3 runs to 13 residues. Germline lookup yields CDR1 SGHNT and CDR2 YYREEE (reference sequence). Trimming took off 2 bases at V and 7 bases at J, with 12 bases between the two ends. The CDR3 DNA reads as TGTGCCAGCAGCTTAGGGGATAGGGGGACCCAGTACTTC. Protein sequence: CASSLGDRGTQYF. The full variable domain, with the rest looked up from reference TRBV5-4 and TRBJ2-5, is ETGVTQSPTHLIKTRGQQVTLRCSSQSGHNTVSWYQQALGQGPQFIFQYYREEENGRGNFPPRFSGLQFPNYSSELNVNALELDDSALYLCASSLGDRGTQYFGPGTRLLVL.